A selection of T cell receptor beta chains follows, all from one sample in a study of response to subunit inactivated influenza vaccine. MiXCR, applied by TCRdb to the RT-PCR reads, yields one record per CDR3 protein. Counted here are 710,000 or so distinct CDR3 sequences, less than 20% occurring once; the ten biggest clones make up around 10%. The sample was PBMCs from blood, taken roughly 12 days after vaccination. The receptor set was obtained from a man aged 50 to 59 who received an inactivated influenza vaccine. Both conserved end residues are part of each CDR3. A D gene is named only where the DNA matches it firmly. Expanded clones are given a class, and other clones once, few, many or no size at all.

CASQQRSGANVLTF	TGTGCCAGCCAACAACGCTCTGGGGCCAACGTCCTGACTTTC	-	TRBV6-2/TRBV6-3	TRBJ2-6	-
CSVDPGSSEQFF	TGCAGCGTTGACCCAGGATCGAGTGAGCAGTTCTTC	-	TRBV29-1	TRBJ2-1	-
CSAGNPRDRPYEQYF	TGCAGTGCTGGGAACCCCCGGGACAGGCCCTACGAGCAGTACTTC	few	TRBV20-1	TRBJ2-7	TRBD1
CSAAPRTGGFYGYTF	TGCAGTGCTGCCCCCCGGACAGGGGGTTTCTATGGCTACACCTTC	-	TRBV20-1	TRBJ1-2	TRBD1
CASSYGRNNEQFF	TGCGCCAGCAGCTACGGACGGAACAATGAGCAGTTCTTC	-	TRBV5-1	TRBJ2-1	-
CACFGGGSYNEQFF	TGTGCCTGTTTTGGAGGGGGCTCCTACAATGAGCAGTTCTTC	many	TRBV6-2/TRBV6-3	TRBJ2-1	-
CASSPRDLASGTEAFF	TGTGCCAGCAGTCCCCGGGACCTAGCGTCGGGCACTGAAGCTTTCTTT	few	TRBV12-3/TRBV12-4	TRBJ1-1	-
CASSLDEDPNTGELFF	TGTGCCAGCAGCTTAGACGAGGACCCGAACACCGGGGAGCTGTTTTTT	few	TRBV7-8	TRBJ2-2	-
CSASPGGFQFF	TGCAGTGCTAGCCCAGGGGGGTTCCAGTTCTTC	-	TRBV20-1	TRBJ2-1	-
CAISEWGGSDTEAFF	TGTGCCATCAGTGAGTGGGGGGGATCGGATACTGAAGCTTTCTTT	-	TRBV10-3	TRBJ1-1	-
CASSLSPSGTYNEQFF	TGTGCCAGCAGTTTATCCCCTAGCGGGACCTACAATGAGCAGTTCTTC	-	TRBV27	TRBJ2-1	TRBD2
CASSQDFYNLPYEQYF	TGCGCCAGCAGCCAAGATTTCTATAATCTCCCCTACGAGCAGTACTTC	-	TRBV4-3	TRBJ2-7	-
CASSFRDEQYF	TGTGCCAGCAGTTTCCGGGACGAGCAGTACTTC	-	TRBV12-3/TRBV12-4	TRBJ2-7	-
CASSPGDRSNQPQHF	TGCGCCAGCAGCCCCGGGGACAGGAGTAATCAGCCCCAGCATTTT	few	TRBV5-1	TRBJ1-5	TRBD1
CSATAGGSGTEAFF	TGCAGTGCCACGGCAGGGGGCTCAGGCACTGAAGCTTTCTTT	few	TRBV20-1	TRBJ1-1	TRBD1
CASSMRTGGNSEAFF	TGTGCCAGTAGTATGAGGACAGGGGGCAATTCTGAAGCTTTCTTT	-	TRBV19	TRBJ1-1	TRBD1
CSVEGYPGFF	TGCAGCGTTGAAGGGTATCCGGGGTTCTTC	-	TRBV29-1	TRBJ2-1	-
CASSSVGGRETQYF	TGTGCCAGCAGCTCAGTCGGGGGGAGAGAGACCCAGTACTTC	-	TRBV7-9	TRBJ2-5	TRBD2
CASALRTIRETQYF	TGTGCCAGCGCCCTCCGGACAATTAGGGAGACCCAGTACTTC	few	TRBV7-2	TRBJ2-5	-
CASSPRTSGGAGELFF	TGTGCCAGCAGCCCTCGGACTAGCGGGGGGGCCGGGGAGCTGTTTTTT	-	TRBV7-2	TRBJ2-2	TRBD2
CASSLASLRGYEQYF	TGCGCCAGCAGCTTGGCCAGTTTACGGGGTTACGAGCAGTACTTC	-	TRBV5-1	TRBJ2-7	-
CASSFFPGAYYEQYF	TGTGCCAGCAGTTTTTTTCCAGGGGCCTACTACGAGCAGTACTTC	-	TRBV14	TRBJ2-7	-
CASSPSGGNTGELFF	TGTGCCAGCAGCCCGAGTGGGGGGAACACCGGGGAGCTGTTTTTT	many	TRBV9	TRBJ2-2	-
CASSYSGTGVSGYTF	TGTGCCAGCAGTTACTCCGGGACAGGGGTCTCCGGCTACACCTTC	few	TRBV6-5	TRBJ1-2	TRBD1
CSARDQRAYTGELFF	TGCAGTGCTAGAGATCAGAGGGCCTACACCGGGGAGCTGTTTTTT	-	TRBV20-1	TRBJ2-2	-
CASSYQRTYEQYF	TGTGCCAGCAGTTACCAACGAACCTACGAGCAGTACTTC	few	TRBV6-2/TRBV6-3	TRBJ2-7	-
CASSTRGRPYNEQFF	TGTGCCAGCAGTACACGCGGGAGACCGTACAATGAGCAGTTCTTC	-	TRBV6-2/TRBV6-3	TRBJ2-1	TRBD2
CASSSLGHLPYEQYF	TGTGCCAGCAGCTCGTTGGGACACCTCCCCTACGAGCAGTACTTC	-	TRBV7-2	TRBJ2-7	-
CASSSDRGPGYTF	TGCGCCAGCAGCTCTGACAGGGGCCCTGGCTACACCTTC	many	TRBV5-1	TRBJ1-2	TRBD1
CASSYAGGNNNEQFF	TGTGCCAGCAGTTACGCGGGAGGGAACAACAATGAGCAGTTCTTC	few	TRBV6-2/TRBV6-3	TRBJ2-1	TRBD2
CASSTRQGVSPLHF	TGCGCCAGCAGCACCAGGCAGGGTGTTTCACCCCTCCACTTT	-	TRBV5-1	TRBJ1-6	-
CASSPRTGPRSGNTIYF	TGTGCCAGCAGCCCCCGGACCGGGCCTCGCTCTGGAAACACCATATATTTT	many	TRBV7-2	TRBJ1-3	-
CASSLVIENEQFF	TGTGCCAGCAGCTTAGTAATCGAAAATGAGCAGTTCTTC	few	TRBV7-9	TRBJ2-1	-
CASSFGARTEAFF	TGTGCCAGCAGCTTCGGGGCTAGGACTGAAGCTTTCTTT	many	TRBV7-9	TRBJ1-1	-
CAWSVTGSEQYF	TGTGCCTGGAGTGTAACGGGGTCGGAGCAGTACTTC	-	TRBV30	TRBJ2-7	-
CSARLYGDGYTF	TGCAGTGCTAGATTGTACGGAGATGGCTACACCTTC	-	TRBV20-1	TRBJ1-2	-
CSANTGGYYEQYF	TGCAGTGCTAACACCGGGGGGTACTACGAGCAGTACTTC	-	TRBV20-1	TRBJ2-7	TRBD2